One and the same sample provided the 6 T cell receptor beta chains below, sequenced in a study of CD8 T cells in Susac syndrome. Random-hexamer reverse transcription was applied to about 0.45 to 1 ug RNA. TCRdb re-analysed the immunoSEQ multiplex PCR reads in MiXCR, keeping a single row per CDR3 protein. The sample lists 300,000 to 350,000 distinct CDR3 sequences; about 91% were seen once. Sequenced material: CD4+ T cells from PBMCs. These receptors all come from a human donor with multiple sclerosis.

The V gene is TRBV27, the J gene TRBJ1-2, with 8 bases lining up with TRBD1. The germline V gene has CDR1 MNHEY and CDR2 SMNVEV (reference sequence). This CDR3 is built from 15 residues. Germline trimming cut 5 bases from V and 3 bases from J; bases unmatched to any gene: 8. The CDR3 DNA reads TGTGCCAGCAGTCCGCGACAGGGGAAGTACTATGGCTACACCTTC. Protein product: CASSPRQGKYYGYTF.

The chain links TRBV12-3 or TRBV12-4 to TRBJ1-3; unclear D gene. The CDR3 loop spans 15 amino acids. V was shortened by 2 bases and J by 6 bases, with 14 bases between the two germline ends. CDR3 sequence: CASSLNSPVENTIYF. As DNA, the CDR3 is TGTGCCAGCAGTTTAAATTCCCCCGTTGAAAACACCATATATTTT.

The chain uses TRBV4-1 and TRBJ2-2; D gene unclear. Germline CDR1 and CDR2: MGHRA and YSYEKL. CDR3 length: 13 amino acids. V was clipped by 0 bases and J by 7 bases, with 6 bases between them. Here the CDR3 DNA reads TGCGCCAGCAGCCAAGATCACATCGGGGAGCTGTTTTTT. Translating it yields CASSQDHIGELFF.

The CDR3 loop reads CASSVRIAYGYTF. The CDR3 coding sequence is TGTGCCAGCAGCGTCCGGATTGCTTATGGCTACACCTTC. J is TRBJ1-2 and V is TRBV9, with D uncertain. CDR1 is SGDLS, CDR2 YYNGEE, per germline. V was trimmed by 2 bases and J by 5 bases, leaving 10 bases between them. The CDR3 is 13 amino acids.

V usage is TRBV4-3 and J usage is TRBJ2-3; the match to TRBD2 covers 8 bases. Trimming at V came to 0 bases and at J to 6 bases, leaving 11 bases not matched to a gene. CDR1 and CDR2 (germline): LGHNA, YSLEER. CDR3 size: 17 residues. The CDR3 loop reads CASSQDFREGAQDTQYF. The CDR3 coding sequence is TGCGCCAGCAGCCAAGATTTCCGGGAGGGCGCCCAGGATACGCAGTATTTT.

This clonotype was found a few times. The chain links TRBV11-1 to TRBJ2-7; D may be TRBD2 (5 bases). V shed 9 bases and J shed 0 bases, with 15 bases lying between them. Germline assignment: CDR1 SGHAT and CDR2 FQDESV (reference sequence). This CDR3 has 14 amino acids. Here the CDR3 DNA reads TGTGCCAGTCGAAAAGGCGGAGGCTCCTACGAGCAGTACTTC. It specifies CASRKGGGSYEQYF.